Following are 14 T cell receptor beta chains from one sample sequenced in a study of T cells in localized non-small cell lung cancer. Some clones are missing from TCRdb's copy, which holds only in-frame ones; the method was immunoSEQ multiplex PCR. The data contain fewer than 50,000 clones, 65% to 90% of them singletons. Sample: PBMCs, taken before any cancer treatment. These receptors all come from a man between 40 and 75 years old with stage II lung adenocarcinoma.

J is TRBJ1-1 and V is TRBV4-3; D ambiguous. Germline CDR1 is LGHNA and CDR2 is YSLEER. CDR3 size: 11 residues. V lost 3 bases and J 5 bases, leaving 4 bases between the germline ends. CDR3 in DNA: TGCGCCAGCAGCCAGGGGACTGAAGCTTTCTTT. Its translation: CASSQGTEAFF.

The chain joins TRBV28 to TRBJ2-5, with a tentative D call TRBD1 (5 bases). The CDR3 contains 14 residues. V lost 10 bases and J lost 4, with 19 bases in between. Germline CDR1 is MDHEN and CDR2 is SYDVKM. The CDR3 sequence is CATSGASRVETQYF. The CDR3 DNA is TGTGCCACCTCAGGAGCGTCCAGGGTAGAGACCCAGTACTTC.

The chain combines TRBV5-5 with TRBJ2-5; D possibly corresponds to TRBD1 (6 bases). CDR1 SGHKS and CDR2 YYEKEE come from the germline V gene (reference sequence). CDR3 size: 13 residues. Trimming shortened V by 4 bases and J by 5 bases, and 12 bases separated the two germline ends. In DNA form, the CDR3 reads TGTGCCAGCAGCCGGTCGAGGGGGGAGACCCAGTACTTC. Translating it yields CASSRSRGETQYF.

This chain connects TRBV5-4 to TRBJ2-1; D perhaps matches TRBD2 (5 bases). This CDR3 is built from 11 residues. The germline gives CDR1 SGHNT, CDR2 YYREEE (reference sequence). Trimming took off 4 bases at V and 10 bases at J, with 9 bases between the two ends. DNA of the CDR3: TGTGCCAGCAGCGAGGACTGGGAGCAGTTCTTC. This sequence encodes CASSEDWEQFF.

This chain uses TRBV19 with TRBJ1-4; D unclear. V was trimmed by 3 bases and J by 7 bases, leaving 12 bases between them. There are 14 residues in the CDR3. Germline loops: CDR1 LNHDA, CDR2 SQIVND (reference sequence). Here the CDR3 reads CASSISDSGEKLFF. CDR3 coding DNA: TGTGCCAGTAGTATTTCCGACTCCGGTGAAAAACTGTTTTTT.

The rearrangement uses TRBV6-1 and TRBJ2-7; TRBD1 matches 8 bases. Germline V gene lookup returns CDR1 MNHNS and CDR2 SASEGT. J was trimmed by 4 bases and V by 6 bases; bases with no gene match: 8. The CDR3 spans 14 residues. The CDR3 reads CASSPGTGRYEQYF. In DNA form, the CDR3 reads TGTGCCAGCAGCCCGGGGACAGGCCGGTACGAGCAGTACTTC.

The chain links TRBV4-2 to TRBJ2-1, with TRBD2 matching 8 bases. The CDR3 spans 13 residues. V trimming: 3 bases; J trimming: 8 bases; junction bases outside the gene matches: 3. CDR1 and CDR2 from the germline V gene are LGHNA and YNFKEQ. CDR3 sequence: CASSHGLAHEQFF. Here the CDR3 DNA reads TGTGCCAGCAGCCATGGACTAGCCCATGAGCAGTTCTTC.

This rearrangement joins TRBV7-6 to TRBJ2-5; D is tentatively TRBD1 or TRBD2 (6 bases each). Germline V CDR1 and CDR2: SGHVS, FNYEAQ. Trimming pared 5 bases from V and 2 bases from J, leaving 9 bases between. The CDR3 is 13 amino acids. Here the CDR3 DNA reads TGTGCCAGCAGCCGAGGGGGGCAAGAGACCCAGTACTTC. The encoded protein is CASSRGGQETQYF.

V is TRBV6-6 and J is TRBJ1-5, with 7 bases identical to TRBD1. Looked up from germline, CDR1 is MNHNY and CDR2 is SVGAGI (reference sequence). The CDR3 loop spans 14 amino acids. After removal of 6 bases from V and 5 bases from J, the junction contained 7 bases not matched to a gene. The CDR3 is CASRGGTDDQPQHF. In DNA, the CDR3 is TGTGCCAGCAGGGGCGGGACAGACGATCAGCCCCAGCATTTT.

The rearrangement links TRBV18 to TRBJ1-1; the match to TRBD1 covers 9 bases. The V segment lost 5 bases and the J segment 4 bases; nucleotides outside the gene matches: 8. Germline CDR1 reads KGHSH; CDR2 reads LQKENI. This CDR3 has 15 amino acids. CDR3 sequence: CASSFPTGGSTEAFF. The CDR3 DNA reads as TGTGCCAGCTCATTCCCGACAGGGGGGAGCACTGAAGCTTTCTTT.

This clone was seen more than once but under ten times. This CDR3 is CASSTPAGTLGNQPQHF. The CDR3 DNA is TGTGCCAGTAGTACTCCCGCCGGGACATTGGGCAATCAGCCCCAGCATTTT. The V gene is TRBV19, the J gene TRBJ1-5; TRBD1 might be the D (6 bases). This CDR3 spans 17 amino acids. Trimming removed 4 bases from V and 2 bases from J, with 18 bases in between. The germline gives CDR1 LNHDA, CDR2 SQIVND (reference sequence).

This chain connects TRBV28 to TRBJ2-7; D remains unclear. The CDR3 has 12 amino acids. V gave up 3 bases and J gave up 2 bases, with 5 bases separating them. Germline CDR1 is MDHEN and CDR2 is SYDVKM. This CDR3 reads CASSFTAYEQYF. The CDR3 DNA reads as TGTGCCAGCAGTTTCACTGCCTACGAGCAGTACTTC.

J is TRBJ1-5 and V is TRBV6-1, with D hard to call. This CDR3 is built from 15 residues. Germline lookup yields CDR1 MNHNS and CDR2 SASEGT. The V gene lost 2 bases and the J gene lost 7 bases, with 15 bases spanning the gap. The CDR3 bases are TGTGCCAGCAGTGAATCCGTAGGGAACCTCCAGCCCCAGCATTTT. It specifies CASSESVGNLQPQHF.

The gene calls are TRBV7-2 and TRBJ1-2; unclear D gene. V was trimmed by 2 bases and J by 3 bases, leaving 7 bases between them. In germline, CDR1 is SGHTA, CDR2 FQGNSA. This CDR3 is built from 13 residues. Written as DNA, the CDR3 is TGTGCCAGCAGCTTACACCGCGACTATGGCTACACCTTC. Amino acids: CASSLHRDYGYTF.